These 21 T cell receptor beta chains originate from one sample sequenced in a study of T cell responses to AZD1222 COVID-19 vaccine. The repertoire was sequenced with immunoSEQ multiplex PCR; TCRdb's copy has only in-frame clones and lacks some. The table has approximately 190,000 clones, roughly 92% seen once. The sample consisted of peripheral blood, taken on day 0 of AZD1222 vaccination. All receptors come from an adult in good health.

This clone is a singleton in its sample. V is TRBV30 and J is TRBJ1-5, with 7 positions matching TRBD1. The CDR3 contains 13 residues. Losses at the gene ends were 4 bases for V and 9 bases for J; bases not matched to a gene: 9. Germline loops: CDR1 GTSNPN, CDR2 SVGIG (reference sequence). The CDR3 reads CAWNQGGGWPQHF. The DNA of the CDR3 is TGTGCCTGGAATCAGGGGGGCGGATGGCCCCAGCATTTT.

The chain has TRBV28 and TRBJ1-2; possible D gene TRBD1, 5 bases. Trimming took 7 bases from V and 2 from J, leaving 11 bases between them. The germline V gene encodes CDR1 MDHEN and CDR2 SYDVKM. The CDR3 length is 13 residues. CDR3 nucleotides: TGTGCCAGCAACAGGATTGTCAACTATGGCTACACCTTC. Protein: CASNRIVNYGYTF.

The chain joins TRBV5-1 to TRBJ1-1; D is uncertain. Between the trimmed V and J ends, which lost 2 bases and 0 bases, there was a span of 8 bases. In germline, CDR1 is SGHRS, CDR2 YFSETQ. The length of the CDR3 is 14 residues. CDR3 sequence (DNA): TGCGCCAGCAGCTTACGGTTGGTGAACACTGAAGCTTTCTTT. Translated, it gives CASSLRLVNTEAFF. Full variable domain (rest looked up from reference TRBV5-1 and TRBJ1-1): KAGVTQTPRYLIKTRGQQVTLSCSPISGHRSVSWYQQTPGQGLQFLFEYFSETQRNKGNFPGRFSGRQFSNSRSEMNVSTLELGDSALYLCASSLRLVNTEAFFGQGTRLTVV.

The J gene is TRBJ2-2, the V gene TRBV9; possible D gene TRBD2, 5 bases. The V gene lost 0 bases and the J gene lost 6 bases, with 9 bases spanning the gap. This CDR3 has 14 residues. In germline, CDR1 is SGDLS, CDR2 YYNGEE. The CDR3 sequence: CASSVAGSSGELFF. CDR3 bases: TGTGCCAGCAGCGTAGCGGGGAGCTCCGGGGAGCTGTTTTTT. Supplemented by reference TRBV9 and TRBJ2-2, the full variable domain reads DSGVTQTPKHLITATGQRVTLRCSPRSGDLSVYWYQQSLDQGLQFLIQYYNGEERAKGNILERFSAQQFPDLHSELNLSSLELGDSALYFCASSVAGSSGELFFGEGSRLTVL.

The chain uses TRBV6-2 or TRBV6-3 and TRBJ1-5; 8 nucleotides match TRBD1. Germline V lookup: CDR1 MNHEY, CDR2 SVGEGT. This CDR3 is built from 13 residues. After removal of 5 bases from V and 5 bases from J, the junction contained 2 bases not matched to a gene. This CDR3 is CASSPTGDQPQHF. CDR3 sequence (DNA): TGTGCCAGCAGTCCGACAGGGGATCAGCCCCAGCATTTT.

J is TRBJ2-3 and V is TRBV5-1, with TRBD2 matching 10 bases. The V gene's germline CDR1 is SGHRS and CDR2 YFSETQ. CDR3 length: 14 amino acids. J lost 5 bases, V lost 4 bases, and 4 bases had no gene match. The CDR3 here is CASSPRTSGDTQYF. DNA of the CDR3: TGCGCCAGCAGCCCCCGGACTAGCGGAGATACGCAGTATTTT.

The chain links TRBV18 to TRBJ1-1, with D uncertain. Germline V CDR1 and CDR2: KGHSH, LQKENI. With 2 bases removed from V and 0 bases from J, the gap between germline ends came to 7 bases. This CDR3 has 14 amino acids. The CDR3 DNA reads TGTGCCAGCTCACCAAAAGAAATGAACACTGAAGCTTTCTTT. Translation: CASSPKEMNTEAFF. Together with reference TRBV18 and TRBJ1-1, the CDR3 gives the full variable domain: NAGVMQNPRHLVRRRGQEARLRCSPMKGHSHVYWYRQLPEEGLKFMVYLQKENIIDESGMPKERFSAEFPKEGPSILRIQQVVRGDSAAYFCASSPKEMNTEAFFGQGTRLTVV.

The CDR3 nucleotides read TGCAGCGTTGCCCGGGAGGGACTGAATCAGCCCCAGCATTTT. Residues: CSVAREGLNQPQHF. The rearrangement links TRBV29-1 to TRBJ1-5; D is possibly TRBD1 (5 bases). Looked up from germline, CDR1 is SQVTM and CDR2 is ANQGSEA. Between the trimmed V and J ends, which lost 4 bases and 4 bases, there was a span of 14 bases. The CDR3 contains 14 residues.

This clone was recorded only once. The chain joins TRBV4-3 to TRBJ1-1, with D possibly matching TRBD1 (6 bases). CDR3 length: 13 amino acids. CDR1 is LGHNA and CDR2 is YSLEER in the germline V gene. Trimming cost V 0 bases and J 5 bases, with 7 bases left between them. CDR3: CASSQERGTEAFF. In DNA, the CDR3 is TGCGCCAGCAGCCAAGAAAGGGGGACTGAAGCTTTCTTT.

With respect to this clone: A much larger clone lies a single base off, so this may be a read error. Other DNA sequences in the sample encode the same CDR3. This chain links TRBV27 with TRBJ1-2, with TRBD1 matching over 7 bases. Germline V gene sequence: CDR1 MNHEY, CDR2 SMNVEV (reference sequence). With 2 bases clipped from V and 2 bases from J, the junction kept 2 bases outside the gene matches. This CDR3 has 14 amino acids. The CDR3 loop is CASSLQGGNYGYTF. The CDR3 region has the DNA TGTGCCAGCAGTTTACAGGGGGGAAACTATGGCTACACCTTC.

The chain carries TRBV27 and TRBJ2-3; 11 bases are a match to TRBD1. The CDR3 is made up of 20 amino acids. Germline values: CDR1 MNHEY, CDR2 SMNVEV (reference sequence). With 5 bases clipped from V and 1 base from J, the junction kept 17 bases outside the gene matches. The CDR3 is CASSGRFTDRGRLGTDTQYF. The CDR3 DNA follows: TGTGCCAGCAGTGGCCGTTTTACGGACAGGGGGCGCTTGGGCACAGATACGCAGTATTTT.

The chain links TRBV27 to TRBJ2-2, with 9 bases identical to TRBD2. V shed 4 bases and J 1 base; nucleotides not matched to a gene: 7. The V gene's germline CDR1 is MNHEY and CDR2 SMNVEV (reference sequence). CDR3 length equals 17 residues. CDR3 in DNA: TGTGCCAGCAGTTCTGTAATAGCGGGGGAGAACACCGGGGAGCTGTTTTTT. Translation: CASSSVIAGENTGELFF.

The J gene is TRBJ1-1, the V gene TRBV2; D ambiguous. Between the trimmed V and J ends, which lost 8 bases and 3 bases, there was a span of 13 bases. The CDR3 contains 13 residues. The germline CDR1 and CDR2 sequences are SNHLY and FYNNEI. CDR3 residues: CASGDRRDTEAFF. As DNA, the CDR3 is TGTGCCAGCGGGGATAGGAGGGACACTGAAGCTTTCTTT.

In this sample, this clone turned up once. The chain has TRBV28 and TRBJ2-1; 8 positions agree with TRBD2. The CDR3 totals 14 residues. Germline CDR1 reads MDHEN; CDR2 reads SYDVKM. Trimming removed 5 bases from V and 15 bases from J; junction bases left unmatched: 15. CDR3 protein: CASSPDGGGRPPFF. The DNA of the CDR3 is TGTGCCAGCAGTCCCGACGGCGGGGGGAGACCTCCGTTCTTC.

The rearrangement uses TRBV28 and TRBJ1-1, with no clear D. This CDR3 is 18 amino acids long. Trimming pared 1 base from V and 5 bases from J, leaving 23 bases between. CDR1 is MDHEN, CDR2 SYDVKM, per germline. CDR3 sequence (DNA): TGTGCCAGCAGTTTATATCTGCCCGGGAGCAACCTATGGACTGAAGCTTTCTTT. Protein sequence: CASSLYLPGSNLWTEAFF.

This clone was seen a single time. The chain couples TRBV7-2 to TRBJ2-5, with TRBD2 identical over 7 bases. The CDR3 is 16 residues long. The germline V gene has CDR1 SGHTA and CDR2 FQGNSA. V shed 1 base and J 2 bases; nucleotides not matched to a gene: 7. The DNA for the CDR3 is TGTGCCAGCAGCTTAGGGGGGGGTTCATTACAAGAGACCCAGTACTTC. This gives the protein CASSLGGGSLQETQYF.

V is TRBV13 and J is TRBJ2-7, with 7 bases identical to TRBD1. This CDR3 is 17 amino acids long. Trimming took 5 bases from V and 4 from J; bases not matched to a gene: 17. Per germline, CDR1 PRHDT and CDR2 FYEKMQ (reference sequence). The CDR3 here is CASSPPQGVALSYEQYF. In DNA, the CDR3 is TGTGCCAGCAGCCCCCCCCAGGGGGTAGCGCTAAGTTACGAGCAGTACTTC.

The CDR3 sequence: CASSSPSGAEAFF. The CDR3, as DNA: TGTGCCAGCAGTTCCCCGAGTGGGGCTGAAGCTTTCTTT. The V call is TRBV6-5, the J call TRBJ1-1; no clear D. V lost 4 bases to trimming and J lost 6 bases, with 12 bases between them. Germline lookup yields CDR1 MNHEY and CDR2 SVGAGI. The length of the CDR3 is 13 residues.

Comments on this clone: As the CDR3 is not closed by the conserved phenylalanine or tryptophan, this likely results from a read error. The DNA is omitted, as the CDR3 cannot be located on it reliably, and the CDR3 follows TCRdb's listing. This chain uses TRBV6-1 with TRBJ1-5; no check of the table's D call, TRBD1, against the DNA was made. The CDR3 extends over 14 residues, inclusive of both ends. Germline values: CDR1 MNHNS, CDR2 SASEGT. CDR3: CASSEVLSRGPPLL.

This sequence joins TRBV7-2 and TRBJ2-7; D is ambiguous. Trimming removed 1 base at V and 3 bases at J, with 7 bases between. Germline CDR1 and CDR2: SGHTA and FQGNSA. The CDR3 has 13 amino acids. CDR3 sequence reads: CASSLDSLYEQYF. For the CDR3, the DNA is TGTGCCAGCAGCTTAGACAGCCTCTACGAGCAGTACTTC.

CDR3 amino acids: CATSRGRDSSQKLFF. In nucleotides, the CDR3 is TGTGCCACCAGCAGAGGCCGGGACAGCTCACAAAAACTGTTTTTT. The gene calls are TRBV15 and TRBJ1-4; 7 positions agree with TRBD1. The CDR3 has 15 residues. Germline CDR1 reads LNHNV; CDR2 reads YYDKDF (reference sequence). V lost 1 base to trimming and J lost 9 bases; unmatched junction nucleotides: 8.